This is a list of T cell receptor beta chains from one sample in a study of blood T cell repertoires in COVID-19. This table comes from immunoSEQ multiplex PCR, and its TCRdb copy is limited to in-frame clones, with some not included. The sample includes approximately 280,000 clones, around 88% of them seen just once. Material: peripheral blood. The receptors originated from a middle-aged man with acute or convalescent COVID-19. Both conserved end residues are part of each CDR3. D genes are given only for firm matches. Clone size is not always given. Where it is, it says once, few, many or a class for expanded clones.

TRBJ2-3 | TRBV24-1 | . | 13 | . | CATSDGTTNTQYF | TGTGCCACCAGTGACGGGACAACGAATACGCAGTATTTT
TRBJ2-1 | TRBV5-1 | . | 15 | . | CASSLGTSSYNEQFF | TGCGCCAGCAGCTTGGGCACGAGCTCCTACAATGAGCAGTTCTTC
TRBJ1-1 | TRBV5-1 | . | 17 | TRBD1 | CASSTTGGESTNTEAFF | TGCGCCAGCAGCACCACAGGGGGCGAGAGTACGAACACTGAAGCTTTCTTT
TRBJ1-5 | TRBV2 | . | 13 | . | CASRLRDTQPQHF | TGTGCCAGCAGGCTCAGGGATACTCAGCCCCAGCATTTT
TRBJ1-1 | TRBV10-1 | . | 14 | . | CASSRQPLNTEAFF | TGCGCCAGCAGTAGACAGCCCCTGAACACTGAAGCTTTCTTT
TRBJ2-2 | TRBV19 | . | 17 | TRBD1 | CASSITLWTGNTGELFF | TGTGCCAGTAGTATAACCCTTTGGACAGGGAACACCGGGGAGCTGTTTTTT
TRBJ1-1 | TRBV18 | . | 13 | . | CASSPGREAEAFF | TGTGCCAGCTCACCCGGCAGGGAGGCTGAAGCTTTCTTT
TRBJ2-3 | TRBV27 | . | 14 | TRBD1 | CASSTGTGADTQYF | TGTGCCAGCAGTACCGGGACAGGGGCAGATACGCAGTATTTT
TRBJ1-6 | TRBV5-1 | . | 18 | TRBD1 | CASSLGQGKGSYNSPLHF | TGCGCCAGCAGCTTGGGACAGGGTAAGGGGTCCTATAATTCACCCCTCCACTTT
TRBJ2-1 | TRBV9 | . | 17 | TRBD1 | CASSVDQGAPYYNEQFF | TGTGCCAGCAGCGTAGATCAGGGGGCGCCATATTACAATGAGCAGTTCTTC
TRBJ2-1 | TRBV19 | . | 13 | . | CASQGPSYNEQFF | TGTGCCAGTCAGGGGCCCTCCTACAATGAGCAGTTCTTC
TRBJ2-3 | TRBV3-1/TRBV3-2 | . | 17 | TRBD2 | CASSQGTTLAGTDTQYF | TGTGCCAGCAGCCAAGGAACTACACTAGCGGGCACAGATACGCAGTATTTT
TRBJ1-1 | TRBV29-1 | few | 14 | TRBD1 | CSVPGQGLGAEAFF | TGCAGCGTGCCGGGACAGGGCCTCGGGGCTGAAGCTTTCTTT
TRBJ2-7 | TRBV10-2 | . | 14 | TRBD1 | CASSGTGGSYEQYF | TGCGCCAGCAGCGGGACAGGGGGCTCCTACGAGCAGTACTTC
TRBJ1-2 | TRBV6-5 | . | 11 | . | CASSTSFGYTF | TGTGCCAGCAGTACTAGTTTTGGCTACACCTTC
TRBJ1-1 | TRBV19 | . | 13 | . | CASWGRAGTEAFF | TGTGCCAGTTGGGGGAGGGCGGGCACTGAAGCTTTCTTT
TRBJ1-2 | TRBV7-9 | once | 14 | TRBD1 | CASSQGQGNYGYTF | TGTGCCAGCAGCCAAGGACAGGGGAACTATGGCTACACCTTC
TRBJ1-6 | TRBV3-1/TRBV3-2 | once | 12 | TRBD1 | CASSPGGSPLHF | TGTGCCAGCAGCCCAGGGGGTTCACCCCTCCACTTT
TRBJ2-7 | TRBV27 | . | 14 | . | CASSFTGKSYEQYF | TGTGCCAGCAGTTTTACAGGGAAGTCCTACGAGCAGTACTTC
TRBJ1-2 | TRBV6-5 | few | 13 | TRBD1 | CASSPWTGDGYTF | TGTGCCAGCAGCCCCTGGACAGGGGACGGCTACACCTTC
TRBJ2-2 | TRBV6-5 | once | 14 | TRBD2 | CASRKLADTGELFF | TGTGCCAGCAGGAAACTAGCGGACACCGGGGAGCTGTTTTTT
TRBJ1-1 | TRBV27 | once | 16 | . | CASRTHRVGGNTEAFF | TGTGCCAGCAGGACCCACAGGGTAGGGGGGAACACTGAAGCTTTCTTT
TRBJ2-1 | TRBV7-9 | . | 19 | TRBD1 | CASSSRDGTGDLIGNEQFF | TGTGCCAGCAGCTCTCGGGATGGGACAGGGGACCTCATAGGCAATGAGCAGTTCTTC
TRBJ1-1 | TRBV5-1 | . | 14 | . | CASSLDRTSTEAFF | TGCGCCAGCAGCTTGGACAGAACGAGCACTGAAGCTTTCTTT
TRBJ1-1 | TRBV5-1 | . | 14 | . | CASSFWGQNTEAFF | TGCGCCAGCAGCTTCTGGGGGCAGAACACTGAAGCTTTCTTT
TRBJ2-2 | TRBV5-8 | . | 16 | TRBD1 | CASSLTGARATGELFF | TGTGCCAGCAGCTTGACAGGGGCCAGGGCAACCGGGGAGCTGTTTTTT
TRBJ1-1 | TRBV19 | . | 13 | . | CASRPLAGTEAFF | TGTGCCAGCAGGCCCCTAGCGGGGACTGAAGCTTTCTTT
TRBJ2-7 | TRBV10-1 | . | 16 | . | CASSVVQDNPHYEQYF | TGCGCCAGCAGTGTGGTACAGGACAATCCACACTACGAGCAGTACTTC
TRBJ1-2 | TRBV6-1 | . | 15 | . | CASSELDQGNYGYTF | TGTGCCAGCAGTGAATTAGATCAGGGCAACTATGGCTACACCTTC
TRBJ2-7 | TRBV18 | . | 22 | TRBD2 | CASSDSKQAYRTSGGPSYEQYF | TGTGCCAGCTCAGACTCTAAGCAGGCTTATAGGACTAGCGGGGGCCCCTCCTACGAGCAGTACTTC
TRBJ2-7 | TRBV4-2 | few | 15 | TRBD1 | CASSQETGFTYEQYF | TGTGCCAGCAGCCAGGAGACAGGGTTCACCTACGAGCAGTACTTC
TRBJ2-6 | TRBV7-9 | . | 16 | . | CASSTGLFSGANVLTF | TGTGCCAGCAGCACGGGACTCTTCTCTGGGGCCAACGTCCTGACTTTC
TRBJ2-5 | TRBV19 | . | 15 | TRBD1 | CASSRDRTYQETQYF | TGTGCCAGTAGTAGGGACAGGACCTACCAAGAGACCCAGTACTTC
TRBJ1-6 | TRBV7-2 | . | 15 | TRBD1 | CASSLLDRGQSPLHF | TGTGCCAGCAGCTTACTGGACAGGGGGCAATCACCCCTCCACTTT
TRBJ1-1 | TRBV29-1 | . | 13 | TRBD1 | CSAGDRANTEAFF | TGCAGCGCCGGGGACAGGGCGAACACTGAAGCTTTCTTT
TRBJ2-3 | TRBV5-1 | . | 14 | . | CASSLGTDGDTQYF | TGCGCCAGCAGCTTGGGGACAGATGGAGATACGCAGTATTTT
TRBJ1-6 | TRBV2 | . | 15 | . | CASSEELGGNSPLHF | TGTGCCAGCAGTGAAGAGCTGGGAGGGAATTCACCCCTCCACTTT
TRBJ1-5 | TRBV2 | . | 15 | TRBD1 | CASSEQGGMDQPQHF | TGTGCCAGCAGTGAACAGGGGGGTATGGATCAGCCCCAGCATTTT
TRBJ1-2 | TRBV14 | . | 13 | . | CASSQVDGGGYTF | TGTGCCAGCAGCCAAGTTGACGGGGGTGGCTACACCTTC